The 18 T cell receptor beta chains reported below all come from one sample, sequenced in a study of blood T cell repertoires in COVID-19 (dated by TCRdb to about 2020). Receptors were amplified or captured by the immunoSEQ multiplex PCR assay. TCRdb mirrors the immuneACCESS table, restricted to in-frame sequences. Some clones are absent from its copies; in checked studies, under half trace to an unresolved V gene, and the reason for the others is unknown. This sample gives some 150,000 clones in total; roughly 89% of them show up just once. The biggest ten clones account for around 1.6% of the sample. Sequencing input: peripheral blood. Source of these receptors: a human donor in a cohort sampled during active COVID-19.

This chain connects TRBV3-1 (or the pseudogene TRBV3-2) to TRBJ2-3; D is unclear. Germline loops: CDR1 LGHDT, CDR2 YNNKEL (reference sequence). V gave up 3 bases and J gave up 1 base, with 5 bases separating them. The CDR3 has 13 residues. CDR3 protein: CASSHLGTDTQYF. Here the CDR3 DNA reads TGTGCCAGCAGCCATCTAGGCACAGATACGCAGTATTTT.

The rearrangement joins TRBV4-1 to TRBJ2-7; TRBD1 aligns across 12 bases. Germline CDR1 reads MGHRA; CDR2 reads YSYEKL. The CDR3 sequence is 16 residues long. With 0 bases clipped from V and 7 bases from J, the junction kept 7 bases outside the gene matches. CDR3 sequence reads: CASSQEPGQGAGEQYF. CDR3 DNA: TGCGCCAGCAGCCAAGAGCCGGGACAGGGGGCGGGGGAGCAGTACTTC.

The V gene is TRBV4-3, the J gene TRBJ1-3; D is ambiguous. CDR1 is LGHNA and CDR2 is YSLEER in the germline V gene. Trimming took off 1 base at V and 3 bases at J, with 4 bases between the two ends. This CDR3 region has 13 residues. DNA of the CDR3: TGCGCCAGCAGCCAAGCTAATGGAAACACCATATATTTT. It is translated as CASSQANGNTIYF.

The CDR3 reads CASSYSTARDYNEQFF. DNA for the CDR3: TGTGCCAGCAGTTACTCAACGGCCAGGGACTACAATGAGCAGTTCTTC. This chain uses TRBV6-6 with TRBJ2-1, with D tentatively TRBD1 (5 bases). Germline CDR1 is MNHNY and CDR2 is SVGAGI (reference sequence). The CDR3 is 16 residues long. Between the trimmed V and J ends, which lost 0 bases and 3 bases, there was a span of 12 bases.

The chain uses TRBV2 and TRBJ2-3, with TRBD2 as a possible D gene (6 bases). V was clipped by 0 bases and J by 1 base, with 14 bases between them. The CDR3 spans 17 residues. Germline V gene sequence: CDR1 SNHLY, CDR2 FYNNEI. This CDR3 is CASSEAWGVGGTDTQYF. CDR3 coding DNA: TGTGCCAGCAGTGAAGCATGGGGGGTCGGAGGCACAGATACGCAGTATTTT.

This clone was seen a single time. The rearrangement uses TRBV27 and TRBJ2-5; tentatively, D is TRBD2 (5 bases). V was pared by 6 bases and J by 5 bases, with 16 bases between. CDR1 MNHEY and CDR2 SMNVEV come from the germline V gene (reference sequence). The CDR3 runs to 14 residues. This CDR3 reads CASSRRSPGETQYF. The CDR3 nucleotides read TGTGCCAGCAGCCGTCGCTCCCCGGGGGAGACCCAGTACTTC.

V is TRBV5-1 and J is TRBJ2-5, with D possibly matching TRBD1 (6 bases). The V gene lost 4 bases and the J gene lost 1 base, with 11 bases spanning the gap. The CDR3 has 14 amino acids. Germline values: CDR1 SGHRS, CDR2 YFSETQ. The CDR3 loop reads CASSERTAQETQYF. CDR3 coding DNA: TGCGCCAGCAGCGAACGGACAGCCCAAGAGACCCAGTACTTC.

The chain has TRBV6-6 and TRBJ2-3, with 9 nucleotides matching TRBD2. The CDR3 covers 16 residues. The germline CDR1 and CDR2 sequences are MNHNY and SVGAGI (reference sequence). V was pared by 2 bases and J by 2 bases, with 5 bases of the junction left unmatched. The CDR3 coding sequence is TGTGCCAGCAGTTACGGGACTAGCCTCATCACAGATACGCAGTATTTT. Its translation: CASSYGTSLITDTQYF.

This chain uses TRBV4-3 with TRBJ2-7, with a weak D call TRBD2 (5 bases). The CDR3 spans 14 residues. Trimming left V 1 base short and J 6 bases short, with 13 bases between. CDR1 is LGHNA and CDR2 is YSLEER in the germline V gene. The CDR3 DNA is TGCGCCAGCAGCCAAGCTAGGGAGAGGGTCGAGCAGTACTTC. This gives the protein CASSQARERVEQYF.

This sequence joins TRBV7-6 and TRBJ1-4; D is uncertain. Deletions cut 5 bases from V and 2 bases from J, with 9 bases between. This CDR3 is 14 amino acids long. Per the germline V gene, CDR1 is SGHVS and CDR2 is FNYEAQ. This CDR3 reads CASSQRRTNEKLFF. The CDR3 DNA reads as TGTGCCAGCAGCCAGCGACGGACTAATGAAAAACTGTTTTTT.

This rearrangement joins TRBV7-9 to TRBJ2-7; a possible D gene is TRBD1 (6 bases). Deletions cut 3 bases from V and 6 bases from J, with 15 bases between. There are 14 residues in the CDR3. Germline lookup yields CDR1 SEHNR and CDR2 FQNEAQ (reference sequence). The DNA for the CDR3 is TGTGCCAGCAGCTTTGGGTACAGGGAAAGCGAGCAGTACTTC. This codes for CASSFGYRESEQYF.

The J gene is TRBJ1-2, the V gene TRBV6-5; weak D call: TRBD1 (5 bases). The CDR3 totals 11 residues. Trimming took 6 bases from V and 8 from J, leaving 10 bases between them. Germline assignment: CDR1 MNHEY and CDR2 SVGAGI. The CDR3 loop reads CASSRGGGYTF. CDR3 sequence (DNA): TGTGCCAGCAGCCGGGGGGGAGGCTACACCTTC.

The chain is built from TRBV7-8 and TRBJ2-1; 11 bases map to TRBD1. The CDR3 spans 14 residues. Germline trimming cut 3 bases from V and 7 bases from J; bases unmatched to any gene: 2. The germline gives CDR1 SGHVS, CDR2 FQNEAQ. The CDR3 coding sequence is TGTGCCAGCAGCTTGGGGGACAGGGGGAATGAGCAGTTCTTC. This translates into CASSLGDRGNEQFF. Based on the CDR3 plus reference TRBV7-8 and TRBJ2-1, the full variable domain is GAGVSQSPRYKVAKRGQDVALRCDPISGHVSLFWYQQALGQGPEFLTYFQNEAQLDKSGLPSDRFFAERPEGSVSTLKIQRTQQEDSAVYLCASSLGDRGNEQFFGPGTRLTVL.

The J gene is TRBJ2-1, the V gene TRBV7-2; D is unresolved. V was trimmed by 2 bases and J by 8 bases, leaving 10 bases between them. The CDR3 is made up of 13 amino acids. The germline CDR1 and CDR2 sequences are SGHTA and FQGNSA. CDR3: CASSLTRGDEQFF. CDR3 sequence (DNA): TGTGCCAGCAGCTTAACCCGAGGCGATGAGCAGTTCTTC.

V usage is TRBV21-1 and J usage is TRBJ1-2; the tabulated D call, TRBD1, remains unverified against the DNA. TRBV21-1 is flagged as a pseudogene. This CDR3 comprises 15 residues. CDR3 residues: CASSKLRGLRYGYTF. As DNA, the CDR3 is TGTGCCAGCAGCAAGCTAAGGGGGTTAAGGTATGGCTACACCTTC.

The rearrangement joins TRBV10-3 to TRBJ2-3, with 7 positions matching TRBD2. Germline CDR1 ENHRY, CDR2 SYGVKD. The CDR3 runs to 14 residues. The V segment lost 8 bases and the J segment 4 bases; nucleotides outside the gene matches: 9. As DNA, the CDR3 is TGTGCCATCTCGGCCGAGGCGGGAGCAGATACGCAGTATTTT. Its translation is CAISAEAGADTQYF.

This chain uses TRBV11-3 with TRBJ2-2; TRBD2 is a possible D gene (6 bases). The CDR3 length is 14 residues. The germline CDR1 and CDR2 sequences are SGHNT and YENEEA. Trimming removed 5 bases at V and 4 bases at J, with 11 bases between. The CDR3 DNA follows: TGTGCCAGCAGCCCGGGGGTCGGCACCGGGGAGCTGTTTTTT. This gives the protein CASSPGVGTGELFF.

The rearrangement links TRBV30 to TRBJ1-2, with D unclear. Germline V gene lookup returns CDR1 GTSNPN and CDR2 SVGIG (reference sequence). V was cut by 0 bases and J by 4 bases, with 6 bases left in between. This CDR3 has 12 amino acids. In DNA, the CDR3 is TGTGCCTGGAGTGTATCCCTCTATGGCTACACCTTC. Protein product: CAWSVSLYGYTF.